Shown below are 21 T cell receptor beta chains from a single sample sequenced in a study of long-term antiretroviral therapy in people with HIV. This was the immunoSEQ v3.0 assay at survey level. Generated by immunoSEQ multiplex PCR, the TCRdb table keeps only in-frame clones and is missing some. In the table there are 24,000 or so clones, roughly three quarters of which are singletons. The sequenced sample was unsorted PBMCs, obtained 0.5 years after starting antiretroviral therapy. These receptor sequences come from a woman aged 35 to 49 with HIV.

This clone was counted between two and nine times. The chain employs TRBV6-5 and TRBJ1-3; D gene uncertain. Germline CDR1 reads MNHEY; CDR2 reads SVGAGI. Trimming left V 2 bases short and J 4 bases short, with 6 bases between. CDR3 size: 13 residues. CDR3 nucleotides: TGTGCCAGCAGTTACGGGCACGGAAACACCATATATTTT. Translated: CASSYGHGNTIYF.

J is TRBJ2-1 and V is TRBV7-8; no definite D call. Germline CDR1 and CDR2: SGHVS and FQNEAQ. CDR3 length: 14 residues. The V end lost 5 bases, the J end lost 8 bases, and 16 bases lay between the germline ends. The CDR3 region is CASSPLWDDHEQFF. Here the CDR3 DNA reads TGTGCCAGCAGCCCACTTTGGGATGATCATGAGCAGTTCTTC.

This chain links TRBV5-5 with TRBJ1-3; D unresolved. The V and J ends lost 1 base and 3 bases respectively, with 11 bases between them. Germline V CDR1 and CDR2: SGHKS, YYEKEE (reference sequence). The CDR3 runs to 15 residues. The CDR3 spells CASSLSRRSGNTIYF. The CDR3 DNA is TGTGCCAGCAGCTTGTCCCGGAGGAGTGGAAACACCATATATTTT.

In DNA, the CDR3 is TGTGCCAGCAGTTACAGGGGCGGGGGGGCCGAAGATACGCAGTATTTT. Its translation is CASSYRGGGAEDTQYF. This rearrangement joins TRBV6-5 to TRBJ2-3; 9 bases match TRBD2. V trimming: 2 bases; J trimming: 5 bases; junction bases outside the gene matches: 8. Germline V gene data show CDR1 as MNHEY and CDR2 as SVGAGI. CDR3 length equals 16 residues.

The J gene is TRBJ2-1, the V gene TRBV5-4; 11 positions match TRBD2. V lost 4 bases and J lost 4; bases outside the gene matches: 4. The length of the CDR3 is 15 residues. Per the germline V gene, CDR1 is SGHNT and CDR2 is YYREEE (reference sequence). CDR3 sequence: CASSLSGGAYNEQFF. DNA of the CDR3: TGTGCCAGCAGCCTTAGCGGGGGGGCGTACAATGAGCAGTTCTTC.

The rearrangement links TRBV2 to TRBJ1-1, with D perhaps TRBD1 (5 bases). There are 15 residues in the CDR3. Trimming removed 6 bases from V and 0 bases from J, with 14 bases in between. The germline V gene encodes CDR1 SNHLY and CDR2 FYNNEI. CDR3 amino acids: CASRKGIFMNTEAFF. CDR3 bases: TGTGCCAGCAGGAAGGGGATATTTATGAACACTGAAGCTTTCTTT.

This clone was seen only a few times. The CDR3: CASSYGTNTEAFF. Here the CDR3 DNA reads TGTGCCAGCAGTTACGGAACCAACACTGAAGCTTTCTTT. J is TRBJ1-1 and V is TRBV6-5; the D is unclear. The CDR3 extends over 13 amino acids. Germline V gene sequence: CDR1 MNHEY, CDR2 SVGAGI. V lost 2 bases and J lost 2, with 6 bases in between.

About this clone itself: This sample includes further DNA sequences coding for the same CDR3. This chain uses TRBV15 with TRBJ2-7; D gene unclear. Germline lookup yields CDR1 LNHNV and CDR2 YYDKDF (reference sequence). The CDR3 sequence is 13 residues long. The germline V and J ends were trimmed by 5 bases and 3 bases, with 11 bases remaining between them. CDR3 amino acids: CATSDRADYEQYF. DNA for the CDR3: TGTGCCACCAGCGATAGGGCTGACTACGAGCAGTACTTC.

The rearrangement links TRBV5-1 to TRBJ2-7, with D possibly being TRBD1 or TRBD2 (6 bases each). The CDR3 runs 15 residues. V lost 6 bases and J lost 5, with 21 bases in between. In germline, CDR1 is SGHRS, CDR2 YFSETQ. CDR3 DNA sequence: TGCGCCAGCAAGACTAACCCGGGGGCAGGCGACGAGCAGTACTTC. Residues: CASKTNPGAGDEQYF.

The V gene is TRBV6-6, the J gene TRBJ1-2; D not certain. Germline-derived CDR1 and CDR2 are MNHNY and SVGAGI (reference sequence). CDR3 length: 15 residues. V dropped 0 bases and J dropped 2 bases, with 10 bases sitting between them. The CDR3 protein is CASSYSGSLNYGYTF. In nucleotides, the CDR3 is TGTGCCAGCAGTTACTCGGGCAGTTTAAACTATGGCTACACCTTC.

The V call is TRBV7-3, the J call TRBJ2-1; D might be TRBD2 (6 bases). The V gene lost 1 base and the J gene lost 7 bases, with 14 bases spanning the gap. The germline CDR1 and CDR2 sequences are SGHTA and FQGTGA. CDR3 size: 15 residues. This CDR3 reads CASSLMGLPSNEQFF. DNA of the CDR3: TGTGCCAGCAGCTTAATGGGACTCCCCTCGAATGAGCAGTTCTTC.

The chain has TRBV7-2 and TRBJ1-4, with 7 bases that match TRBD1. The V and J ends lost 6 bases and 6 bases, in that order; junction bases with no gene match: 10. The germline V gene encodes CDR1 SGHTA and CDR2 FQGNSA. There are 15 residues in the CDR3. The CDR3, as DNA: TGTGCCAGCAGTCGAGGTGGACAGGAGGATGAAAAACTGTTTTTT. Its protein is CASSRGGQEDEKLFF. The whole variable domain, remainder taken from reference TRBV7-2 and TRBJ1-4, is GAGVSQSPSNKVTEKGKDVELRCDPISGHTALYWYRQSLGQGLEFLIYFQGNSAPDKSGLPSDRFSAERTGGSVSTLTIQRTQQEDSAVYLCASSRGGQEDEKLFFGSGTQLSVL.

The chain is built from TRBV28 and TRBJ1-5; TRBD1 agrees at 8 bases. J gave up 7 bases and V 6 bases, and 11 bases lay outside the gene matches. Germline CDR1 MDHEN, CDR2 SYDVKM. The CDR3 has 15 amino acids. CDR3 DNA sequence: TGTGCCAGCAGGCAAGACAGGGGAGTAGTGCAGCCCCAGCATTTT. It specifies CASRQDRGVVQPQHF.

This chain links TRBV9 with TRBJ1-1; no firm D call. The CDR3 runs to 13 residues. V was pared by 4 bases and J by 0 bases, with 7 bases between. From germline, CDR1 is SGDLS and CDR2 YYNGEE. This chain's CDR3 is CASSPWMNTEAFF. The CDR3 DNA reads TGTGCCAGCAGCCCTTGGATGAACACTGAAGCTTTCTTT.

The rearrangement joins TRBV29-1 to TRBJ2-2; 8 bases fit TRBD1. The CDR3 loop spans 14 amino acids. V gave up 5 bases and J gave up 7 bases; unmatched junction bases: 9. Germline values: CDR1 SQVTM, CDR2 ANQGSEA. The CDR3 sequence is CSVSKDRENGELFF. CDR3 bases: TGCAGCGTTTCCAAGGACAGGGAAAACGGGGAGCTGTTTTTT.

The chain couples TRBV5-1 to TRBJ2-7, with 10 bases lining up with TRBD1. The length of the CDR3 is 14 residues. V lost 0 bases, J lost 6 bases, and 3 bases stayed unmatched. Germline CDR1 reads SGHRS; CDR2 reads YFSETQ. DNA for the CDR3: TGCGCCAGCAGCTTGGGGACAGGGGGGGGCGAGCAGTACTTC. This encodes CASSLGTGGGEQYF.

This clone came up a few times. This sequence joins TRBV5-5 and TRBJ1-5; D is ambiguous. The CDR3 runs 14 residues. Trimming left V 4 bases short and J 1 base short, with 9 bases between. Looked up from germline, CDR1 is SGHKS and CDR2 is YYEKEE (reference sequence). Here the CDR3 DNA reads TGTGCCAGCAGCCCGAGGGCGAGCAATCAGCCCCAGCATTTT. Protein product: CASSPRASNQPQHF.

The J gene is TRBJ1-6, the V gene TRBV30, with D possibly TRBD1 on 5 matching bases. The length of the CDR3 is 15 residues. V lost 3 bases and J 10 bases, leaving 19 bases between the germline ends. The germline CDR1 and CDR2 sequences are GTSNPN and SVGIG (reference sequence). CDR3 DNA sequence: TGTGCCTGGAGGACTGGGACGGCCGGGAGATCACCCCTCCACTTT. Translating it yields CAWRTGTAGRSPLHF.

The chain uses TRBV4-1 and TRBJ1-5; the match to TRBD1 covers 8 bases. The CDR3 spans 15 residues. V lost 4 bases to trimming and J lost 3 bases; unmatched junction nucleotides: 5. The germline gives CDR1 MGHRA, CDR2 YSYEKL. The CDR3 nucleotides read TGCGCCAGCAGCCGGGGACAGGAGACCAATCAGCCCCAGCATTTT. This translates into CASSRGQETNQPQHF.

This clone was seen only once. The V and J genes are TRBV7-9 and TRBJ2-3, with D uncertain. The CDR3 is made up of 18 amino acids. The germline gives CDR1 SEHNR, CDR2 FQNEAQ (reference sequence). Trimming took 0 bases from V and 0 from J, leaving 16 bases between them. CDR3 sequence reads: CASSLAGAVSKSTDTQYF. The CDR3 DNA reads TGTGCCAGCAGCTTAGCGGGTGCAGTTTCTAAAAGCACAGATACGCAGTATTTT.

J is TRBJ2-1 and V is TRBV9; possibly TRBD2 for D (6 bases). The V and J ends lost 0 bases and 4 bases respectively, with 11 bases between them. Germline CDR1 and CDR2: SGDLS and YYNGEE. The CDR3 runs to 15 residues. Written as DNA, the CDR3 is TGTGCCAGCAGCGTAGTTGCGGGGCCTTACAATGAGCAGTTCTTC. This codes for CASSVVAGPYNEQFF.